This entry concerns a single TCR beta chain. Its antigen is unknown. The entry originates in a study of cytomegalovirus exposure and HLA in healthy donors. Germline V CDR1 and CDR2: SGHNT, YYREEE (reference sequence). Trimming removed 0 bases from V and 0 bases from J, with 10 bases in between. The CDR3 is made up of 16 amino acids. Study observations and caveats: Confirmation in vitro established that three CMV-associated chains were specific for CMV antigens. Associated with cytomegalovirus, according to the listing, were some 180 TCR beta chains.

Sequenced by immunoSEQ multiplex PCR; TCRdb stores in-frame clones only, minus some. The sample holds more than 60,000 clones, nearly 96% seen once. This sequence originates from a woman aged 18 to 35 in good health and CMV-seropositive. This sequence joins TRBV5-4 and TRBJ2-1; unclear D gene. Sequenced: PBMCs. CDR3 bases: TGTGCCAGCAGCTTGGTGGTCCTAAGCTCCTACAATGAGCAGTTCTTC. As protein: CASSLVVLSSYNEQFF.